This T cell receptor (beta chain) was observed in a study of T cells after posttransplantation cyclophosphamide. Regarding the study as a whole: Tissue-infiltrating T cells from skin or gut overlapped little with blood T cells. Later blood repertoires were often dominated by clones from the donor CD8+ memory compartment.

CDR1 and CDR2 (germline): MNHEY, SMNVEV (reference sequence). V shed 10 bases, J shed 8 bases, and the junction held 15 bases outside the gene matches. The CDR3 length is 15 residues. TCRdb keeps only in-frame clones here, not all; method: immunoSEQ multiplex PCR. The sample shows over 2,500 clones, none of them appearing just once. The table lists this clone with many counts. What it binds is not known. Treatment was busulfan-fludarabine conditioning, a marrow graft, and cyclophosphamide on days +3 and +4. The source is a female patient between 40 and 50 years old who received an allogeneic stem cell transplant from a related donor, was CMV-positive, and had no GVHD. A share of the T cells may be of graft donor origin. The chain employs TRBV27 and TRBJ1-4; 8 positions match TRBD1. The material was PBMCs, obtained 84 days after allogeneic stem cell transplant with posttransplant cyclophosphamide. The CDR3 region has the DNA TGTGCCACCATGGACCTGGGCAGGGGGCGAGAAAAACTGTTTTTT. Translation: CATMDLGRGREKLFF.